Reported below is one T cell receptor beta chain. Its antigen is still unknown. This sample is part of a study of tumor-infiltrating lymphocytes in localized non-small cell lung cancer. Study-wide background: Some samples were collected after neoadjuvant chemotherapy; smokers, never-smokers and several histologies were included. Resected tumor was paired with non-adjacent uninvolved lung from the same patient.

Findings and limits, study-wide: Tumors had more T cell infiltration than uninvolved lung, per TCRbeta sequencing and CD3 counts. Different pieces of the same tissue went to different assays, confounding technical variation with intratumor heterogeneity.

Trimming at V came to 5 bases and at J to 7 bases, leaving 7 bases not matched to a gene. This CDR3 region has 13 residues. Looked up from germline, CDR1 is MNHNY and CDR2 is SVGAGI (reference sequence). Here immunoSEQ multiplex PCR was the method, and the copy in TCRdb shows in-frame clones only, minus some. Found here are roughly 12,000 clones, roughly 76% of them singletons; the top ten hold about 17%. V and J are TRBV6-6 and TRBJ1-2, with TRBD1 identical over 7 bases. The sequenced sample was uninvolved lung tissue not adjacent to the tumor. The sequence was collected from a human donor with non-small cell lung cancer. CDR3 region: CASSPTTGVGYTF. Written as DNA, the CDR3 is TGTGCCAGCAGTCCTACTACAGGGGTTGGCTACACCTTC.